Reported below is one T cell receptor beta chain. The CDR3 is 15 residues long. Germline V gives CDR1 LNHDA, CDR2 SQIVND (reference sequence). V was cut by 3 bases and J by 4 bases, with 15 bases left in between. This record belongs to a study of T cell responses to AZD1222 COVID-19 vaccine. Method: immunoSEQ multiplex PCR; TCRdb's copy keeps in-frame clones and lacks some. The table includes about 110,000 clones, roughly nine tenths detected once. The chain couples TRBV19 to TRBJ1-2; D uncertain. Material: peripheral blood, obtained on day 0 of AZD1222 vaccination. This receptor was identified in an adult in good health. The CDR3 sequence is CASSILEGSGYGYTF. CDR3 DNA: TGTGCCAGTAGTATTCTAGAGGGAAGTGGCTATGGCTACACCTTC.